This TCR beta chain stems from a study of T cell repertoires in cytomegalovirus infection. As for the study in general: Public TCR beta signatures were indicative of both CMV infection and a matching HLA type. Study-wide results and limits: HLA-C-restricted CMV clonotypes gave the most frequent clonotype in two of eight donors.

Looked up from germline, CDR1 is MNHEY and CDR2 is SVGEGT. Trimming removed 11 bases from V and 8 bases from J, with 18 bases in between. This CDR3 is 13 amino acids long. TCRdb re-analysed the reads in MiXCR, keeping a single row per CDR3 protein. The sample includes about 180,000 distinct CDR3 sequences, about 18% of them seen just once. Worth noting for this clonotype: Its specificity is not known.

The chain is built from TRBV6-2 or TRBV6-3 and TRBJ1-4; a weak D match, TRBD1 (5 bases). The TCR comes from a human donor in good health (CMV status not recorded). Some clones in this sample may be carry-over from other donors' samples. Material for sequencing was CD8+ T cells from PBMCs. The CDR3 protein is CACQGAIGEKLFF. As DNA, the CDR3 is TGTGCCTGTCAGGGAGCGATTGGAGAAAAACTGTTTTTT.